A single sample is the source of the 28 T cell receptor beta chains below, sequenced in a study of breast tumors, draining lymph nodes, adjacent tissues. One entry per CDR3 protein, called by TCRdb with MiXCR from the multiplex PCR reads. The sample lists 120,000 to 150,000 distinct CDR3 sequences, about 30% seen once, with about 2.3% in the top ten. The lymph nodes were axillary draining lymph nodes from breast cancer patients. Sequencing was performed on axillary lymph node tissue. The origin of the receptors is a female donor with breast cancer. Some clones in this sample may be carry-over from other donors' samples.

There are many counts of this clonotype. The rearrangement joins TRBV6-2 or TRBV6-3 to TRBJ1-2; D is unresolved. The CDR3 is 15 residues long. Germline CDR1 MNHEY, CDR2 SVGEGT. Between the trimmed V and J ends, which lost 6 bases and 4 bases, there was a span of 18 bases. The DNA for the CDR3 is TGTGCCAGCAGCTCCGGGTCGCCGCCTGGCTATGGCTACACCTTC. This encodes CASSSGSPPGYGYTF.

This clonotype was counted many times. The V call is TRBV7-6, the J call TRBJ2-1, with D perhaps TRBD1 or TRBD2 (5 bases each). There are 12 residues in the CDR3. Trimming removed 4 bases from V and 9 bases from J, with 10 bases in between. CDR1 is SGHVS and CDR2 is FNYEAQ in the germline V gene. The CDR3: CASSSGTGEQFF. For the CDR3, the DNA is TGTGCCAGCAGCTCGGGGACGGGTGAGCAGTTCTTC.

Ten or more counts support this clonotype. The chain uses TRBV2 and TRBJ1-2, with unresolved D. Trimming stripped 4 bases from V and 5 bases from J, with 14 bases between. The germline CDR1 and CDR2 sequences are SNHLY and FYNNEI. The CDR3 consists of 14 residues. The CDR3 sequence: CASSGSGVLYGYTF. For the CDR3, the DNA is TGTGCCAGCAGTGGCTCAGGTGTCCTATATGGCTACACCTTC.

This clonotype was seen at least ten times. The genes are TRBV28 and TRBJ2-2; D call uncertain. The V and J ends lost 4 bases and 4 bases respectively, with 7 bases between them. This CDR3 contains 13 residues. The germline CDR1 and CDR2 sequences are MDHEN and SYDVKM. This chain's CDR3 is CASSYSSTGELFF. In DNA form, the CDR3 reads TGTGCCAGCAGTTATAGTAGCACCGGGGAGCTGTTTTTT.

Many counts were recorded for this clonotype. The CDR3 sequence: CASREGSGANVLTF. CDR3 in DNA: TGTGCCAGCCGGGAGGGCTCGGGGGCCAACGTCCTGACTTTC. J is TRBJ2-6 and V is TRBV2, with TRBD2 matching 8 bases. Trimming at V came to 8 bases and at J to 4 bases, leaving 4 bases not matched to a gene. The CDR3 has 14 amino acids. Per germline, CDR1 SNHLY and CDR2 FYNNEI.

At least ten counts were recorded for this clonotype. The V and J genes are TRBV24-1 and TRBJ2-2; D may correspond to TRBD1 or TRBD2 (5 bases each). Deletions cut 3 bases from V and 3 bases from J, with 16 bases between. The CDR3 is 17 residues long. Germline-derived CDR1 and CDR2 are KGHDR and SFDVKD. Here the CDR3 DNA reads TGTGCCACCAGTGATCCGAACCGGGACGGCGACACCGGGGAGCTGTTTTTT. Protein: CATSDPNRDGDTGELFF.

The chain combines TRBV7-2 with TRBJ2-5, with D perhaps given as TRBD1 or TRBD2 (6 bases each). The CDR3 extends over 13 amino acids. Deletions cut 4 bases from V and 4 bases from J, with 10 bases between. The germline CDR1 and CDR2 sequences are SGHTA and FQGNSA. The CDR3 DNA sequence: TGTACCAGCAGCTCGGGGGCTGGAGAGACCCAGTACTTC. It yields the protein CTSSSGAGETQYF. The complete variable domain, with remaining parts taken from reference TRBV7-2 and TRBJ2-5, reads GAGVSQSPSNKVTEKGKDVELRCDPISGHTALYWYRQSLGQGLEFLIYFQGNSAPDKSGLPSDRFSAERTGGSVSTLTIQRTQQEDSAVYLCTSSSGAGETQYFGPGTRLLVL.

The chain joins TRBV7-2 to TRBJ1-5; 7 bases line up with TRBD1. Germline values: CDR1 SGHTA, CDR2 FQGNSA. The CDR3 totals 15 residues. Unmatched junction bases numbered 7, after V lost 5 bases and J lost 3 bases. The CDR3 here is CASSAEGQLNQPQHF. The CDR3, as DNA: TGTGCCAGCAGCGCGGAGGGACAGCTCAATCAGCCCCAGCATTTT.

In this sample, this clonotype turned up many times. The chain is built from TRBV2 and TRBJ1-2; maybe TRBD1 (5 bases). The V gene lost 3 bases and the J gene lost 8 bases, with 10 bases spanning the gap. Per the germline V gene, CDR1 is SNHLY and CDR2 is FYNNEI. The CDR3 extends over 12 amino acids. The chain's CDR3 is CASSDQGEGYTF. The CDR3 nucleotides read TGTGCCAGCAGTGATCAGGGCGAAGGCTACACCTTC.

This clonotype was seen repeatedly, ten times or more. The chain couples TRBV19 to TRBJ2-1, with D unclear. CDR1 and CDR2 (germline): LNHDA, SQIVND (reference sequence). Trimming took 6 bases from V and 0 from J, leaving 9 bases between them. The CDR3 is made up of 14 amino acids. This CDR3 reads CASSPRGSYNEQFF. The DNA of the CDR3 is TGTGCCAGTAGCCCAAGAGGCTCCTACAATGAGCAGTTCTTC.

This clonotype appeared many times. The gene calls are TRBV12-3 or TRBV12-4 and TRBJ2-1; 9 bases map to TRBD1. The CDR3 length is 15 residues. The ends lost 4 bases at V and 1 base at J; junction bases unmatched: 2. The CDR3 DNA follows: TGTGCCAGCAGTTGGGGGACAGGGTCCTACAATGAGCAGTTCTTC. The encoded protein is CASSWGTGSYNEQFF.

V gene TRBV2 combines with J gene TRBJ2-7; perhaps TRBD2 as D (6 bases). CDR1 SNHLY and CDR2 FYNNEI come from the germline V gene. Trimming shortened V by 7 bases and J by 6 bases, and 19 bases separated the two germline ends. This CDR3 has 14 residues. The chain's CDR3 is CASKYGTGDLEQYV. CDR3 DNA: TGTGCCAGCAAATACGGGACTGGTGATCTCGAGCAGTACGTC.

This clonotype was counted ten times or more. The V and J genes are TRBV28 and TRBJ1-2; D is unclear. The CDR3 has 14 amino acids. CDR1 is MDHEN, CDR2 SYDVKM, per germline. Deletions cut 5 bases from V and 3 bases from J, with 13 bases between. The CDR3 coding sequence is TGTGCCAGCAGTCCCGTCACGGGCGACTATGGCTACACCTTC. Protein product: CASSPVTGDYGYTF.

The chain carries TRBV2 and TRBJ2-7; a possible D gene is TRBD2 (5 bases). Germline V gene data show CDR1 as SNHLY and CDR2 as FYNNEI. This CDR3 is built from 14 residues. The V and J ends lost 3 bases and 4 bases respectively, with 13 bases between them. CDR3 in DNA: TGTGCCAGCAGTGAGGCGGAGGCGGCTTACGAGCAGTACTTC. It specifies CASSEAEAAYEQYF.

This clonotype was counted many times. A read error may account for a junction end that differs from germline. The chain carries TRBV6-6 and TRBJ2-1; D uncertain. Germline V CDR1 and CDR2: MNHNY, SVGAGI (reference sequence). The CDR3 consists of 12 residues. CDR3 protein: CASKAVNNELFF. Here the CDR3 DNA reads TGTGCCAGCAAGGCAGTAAACAATGAGCTGTTCTTC.

This clonotype was counted at least ten times. The chain joins TRBV7-2 to TRBJ2-2; tentatively, D is TRBD2 (7 bases). V was clipped by 8 bases and J by 5 bases, with 15 bases between them. The CDR3 runs 14 residues. The germline V gene has CDR1 SGHTA and CDR2 FQGNSA. DNA for the CDR3: TGTGCCAGCCTCTGGGGGGGCCGTACCGGGGAGCTGTTTTTT. It is translated as CASLWGGRTGELFF.

This clonotype was counted ten times or more. The chain recombines TRBV5-4 with TRBJ2-2; perhaps TRBD1 as D (6 bases). Germline CDR1 reads SGHNT; CDR2 reads YYREEE (reference sequence). The V end was cut by 4 bases, the J end by 5 bases, with 15 bases between. The CDR3 contains 15 residues. DNA of the CDR3: TGTGCCAGCAGCGCTACGGGACACCGGACCGGGGAGCTGTTTTTT. It is translated as CASSATGHRTGELFF.

This clonotype was found many times. The gene calls are TRBV20-1 and TRBJ1-4; the D gene is possibly TRBD1 (6 bases). Germline loops: CDR1 DFQATT, CDR2 SNEGSKA (reference sequence). The CDR3 loop spans 17 amino acids. V lost 6 bases, J lost 1 base, and 21 bases lay in between. This CDR3 reads CSARRGGQLRTNEKLFF. Here the CDR3 DNA reads TGCAGTGCCCGCCGCGGGGGGCAACTTAGAACTAATGAAAAACTGTTTTTT.

This clonotype was seen at least ten times. This may come from a read error, since a much larger clone is one base off. V is TRBV20-1 and J is TRBJ2-7, with a tentative D call TRBD2 (6 bases). The V end was cut by 1 base, the J end by 6 bases, with 16 bases between. The CDR3 is 14 amino acids. Germline CDR1 DFQATT, CDR2 SNEGSKA (reference sequence). Written as DNA, the CDR3 is TGCAGTGCTAGAGCGGCGGGAAAAGCCTCCGAGCAGTACTTC. It specifies CSARAAGKASEQYF.

J is TRBJ2-7 and V is TRBV2, with TRBD2 as a possible D gene (5 bases). Trimming left V 8 bases short and J 7 bases short, with 18 bases between. Germline-derived CDR1 and CDR2 are SNHLY and FYNNEI. The length of the CDR3 is 13 residues. CDR3 in amino acids: CASSSLWGEEQYF. CDR3 bases: TGTGCCAGCTCAAGCCTTTGGGGAGAAGAGCAGTACTTC. Complete variable domain (other parts from reference TRBV2 and TRBJ2-7): EPEVTQTPSHQVTQMGQEVILRCVPISNHLYFYWYRQILGQKVEFLVSFYNNEISEKSEIFDDQFSVERPDGSNFTLKIRSTKLEDSAMYFCASSSLWGEEQYFGPGTRLTVT.

This clonotype was seen repeatedly, ten times or more. This chain uses TRBV10-1 with TRBJ2-1; either TRBD1 or TRBD2 may fit D (5 bases each). The CDR3 contains 16 residues. V was shortened by 0 bases and J by 5 bases, with 14 bases between the two germline ends. CDR1 is WNHNN, CDR2 SYGVQD, per germline (reference sequence). For the CDR3, the DNA is TGCGCCAGCAGTGAGTCGACCGGGACCAACAACAATGAGCAGTTCTTC. This translates into CASSESTGTNNNEQFF.

As to this clonotype: Being one base from a much bigger clone, this may be a read error. The chain links TRBV7-6 to TRBJ2-4; TRBD1 is a possible D gene (5 bases). Germline assignment: CDR1 SGHVS and CDR2 FNYEAQ. The CDR3 is 19 residues long. The CDR3 region is CASSLYRVGADGPKSIQYF. CDR3 sequence (DNA): TGTGCCAGCAGCTTATATAGGGTTGGGGCAGACGGACCCAAAAGCATTCAGTACTTC.

The chain employs TRBV20-1 and TRBJ1-4; possibly TRBD1 for D (5 bases). CDR3 length: 14 residues. The V end lost 4 bases, the J end lost 0 bases, and 9 bases lay between the germline ends. Germline assignment: CDR1 DFQATT and CDR2 SNEGSKA (reference sequence). The CDR3: CSATPRATNEKLFF. In DNA form, the CDR3 reads TGCAGTGCTACACCCAGGGCAACTAATGAAAAACTGTTTTTT.

About this clonotype itself: One base away lies a much larger clone, so this may be a sequencing read error. V is TRBV12-3 or TRBV12-4 and J is TRBJ1-2; 7 bases are shared with TRBD1. V lost 3 bases and J lost 2; bases outside the gene matches: 6. The CDR3 runs to 15 residues. The CDR3 DNA is TGTGCCAGCAGTTTCAAGGGGGCGCGGAACTATGGCTACACCTTC. This sequence encodes CASSFKGARNYGYTF.

The table lists this clonotype with a few counts. Just one base apart from a much larger clone, this may be a read error. This chain links TRBV13 with TRBJ2-7, with 10 bases identical to TRBD2. The trim removed 4 bases at V and 0 bases at J, leaving 3 bases unmatched. CDR3 size: 15 residues. Germline V gives CDR1 PRHDT, CDR2 FYEKMQ (reference sequence). This CDR3 is CASSSPSGSSYEQYV. DNA for the CDR3: TGTGCCAGCAGCTCCCCTAGCGGGAGCTCCTACGAGCAGTACGTC.

This clonotype was seen many times. The rearrangement links TRBV10-3 to TRBJ1-3; D is ambiguous. Trimming pared 4 bases from V and 0 bases from J, leaving 10 bases between. CDR3 length: 15 residues. From germline, CDR1 is ENHRY and CDR2 SYGVKD. DNA of the CDR3: TGTGCCATCAGTGGTCAGGATGTCTCTGGAAACACCATATATTTT. Translated: CAISGQDVSGNTIYF.

V gene TRBV5-5 combines with J gene TRBJ1-2; tentatively, D is TRBD1 (5 bases). CDR1 and CDR2 from the germline V gene are SGHKS and YYEKEE (reference sequence). CDR3 length: 13 residues. Trimming cost V 3 bases and J 12 bases, with 18 bases left between them. The CDR3 DNA reads TGTGCCAGCAGCTCAATTGGGACGGCTGGAAACACCTTC. Its translation is CASSSIGTAGNTF. Complete variable domain (other parts from reference TRBV5-5 and TRBJ1-2): DAGVTQSPTHLIKTRGQQVTLRCSPISGHKSVSWYQQVLGQGPQFIFQYYEKEERGRGNFPDRFSARQFPNYSSELNVNALLLGDSALYLCASSSIGTAGNTFGSGTRLTVV.

The chain couples TRBV19 to TRBJ2-6, with 9 bases matching TRBD1. The ends lost 7 bases at V and 2 bases at J; junction bases unmatched: 3. Germline CDR1 reads LNHDA; CDR2 reads SQIVND (reference sequence). This CDR3 is 15 amino acids long. CDR3 sequence (DNA): TGTGCCAGTAAAGGGACAGGGACTGGGGCCAACGTCCTGACTTTC. This codes for CASKGTGTGANVLTF.